Presented here are 32 T cell receptor beta chains from one specimen sequenced in a study of blood T cell repertoires in COVID-19. Clones were read by immunoSEQ multiplex PCR, and TCRdb kept only the in-frame ones, dropping some. The data hold more than 200,000 clones, with roughly 80% observed a single time. Specimen: peripheral blood. The receptor set was obtained from a man aged 55 to 70 with acute or convalescent COVID-19.

V is TRBV7-9 and J is TRBJ2-7, with TRBD2 identical over 10 bases. The CDR3 consists of 18 residues. V was clipped by 1 base and J by 4 bases; unmatched bases: 13. Germline CDR1 and CDR2: SEHNR and FQNEAQ (reference sequence). In DNA form, the CDR3 reads TGTGCCAGCAGCTTAGATCCTAGCGGGAGAGGGACCGGTTACGAGCAGTACTTC. It encodes CASSLDPSGRGTGYEQYF.

The chain employs TRBV6-6 and TRBJ2-7; TRBD1 is a possible D gene (6 bases). Looked up from germline, CDR1 is MNHNY and CDR2 is SVGAGI (reference sequence). The V end lost 0 bases, the J end lost 4 bases, and 7 bases lay between the germline ends. This CDR3 is 13 amino acids long. CDR3: CASSYSRGYEQYF. The CDR3 DNA follows: TGTGCCAGCAGTTACTCTAGGGGGTACGAGCAGTACTTC.

This clone was seen more than once but under ten times. V usage is TRBV5-1 and J usage is TRBJ1-2, with 8 bases that match TRBD1. The CDR3 totals 12 residues. Germline CDR1 reads SGHRS; CDR2 reads YFSETQ. V shed 3 bases, J shed 8 bases, and the junction held 3 bases outside the gene matches. CDR3 nucleotide sequence: TGCGCCAGCAGCTGGGACAGGACCGGCTACACCTTC. This codes for CASSWDRTGYTF.

The rearrangement uses TRBV7-2 and TRBJ2-1; 9 nucleotides line up with TRBD1. With 5 bases clipped from V and 6 bases from J, the junction kept 8 bases outside the gene matches. CDR1 and CDR2 (germline): SGHTA, FQGNSA. This CDR3 region has 15 residues. The CDR3 region has the DNA TGTGCCAGCAGCCATACAGGGGGCGTCCCCAATGAGCAGTTCTTC. It encodes CASSHTGGVPNEQFF.

CDR3 amino acids: CASSPTFNTEAFF. The CDR3 bases are TGTGCCAGCAGCCCGACATTTAACACTGAAGCTTTCTTT. V usage is TRBV5-6 and J usage is TRBJ1-1; D is unclear. The CDR3 runs to 13 residues. Trimming removed 4 bases from V and 2 bases from J, with 9 bases in between. Per the germline V gene, CDR1 is SGHDT and CDR2 is YYEEEE.

Comment on this clone: The junction differs from germline at one of its ends, possibly a read error. The chain uses TRBV12-5 and TRBJ2-3, with no clear D. CDR1 is LGHNT, CDR2 FRNRAP, per germline. The CDR3 runs to 13 residues. CDR3 nucleotide sequence: TGTGCTAGTGGTTTGGAGAGCACCGATACGCAGTATTTT. Translation gives CASGLESTDTQYF.

V gene TRBV6-6 combines with J gene TRBJ1-4, with D possibly matching TRBD1 (5 bases). Germline V gene sequence: CDR1 MNHNY, CDR2 SVGAGI (reference sequence). With 0 bases removed from V and 8 bases from J, the gap between germline ends came to 13 bases. The CDR3 sequence is 15 residues long. CDR3 DNA sequence: TGTGCCAGCAGTTACTCGCCGGGGGTTGGCGAAAAACTGTTTTTT. Residues: CASSYSPGVGEKLFF.

This chain connects TRBV6-5 to TRBJ1-2, with 8 bases identical to TRBD1. The CDR3 sequence is 14 residues long. Germline loops: CDR1 MNHEY, CDR2 SVGAGI. Germline trimming cut 7 bases from V and 0 bases from J; bases unmatched to any gene: 4. The CDR3 DNA reads TGTGCCAGCATCCTGGACAGGGCTAACTATGGCTACACCTTC. Encoded protein: CASILDRANYGYTF.

The rearrangement links TRBV7-3 to TRBJ1-1; 7 bases are a match to TRBD1. From germline, CDR1 is SGHTA and CDR2 FQGTGA. The trim removed 4 bases at V and 7 bases at J, leaving 6 bases unmatched. This CDR3 contains 13 residues. The CDR3 coding sequence is TGTGCCAGCAGCTCGACAGGGTCGGGTGAAGCTTTCTTT. It translates to CASSSTGSGEAFF.

V usage is TRBV28 and J usage is TRBJ2-7; perhaps TRBD2 as D (6 bases). The CDR3 totals 15 residues. The germline gives CDR1 MDHEN, CDR2 SYDVKM. V dropped 1 base and J dropped 2 bases, with 12 bases sitting between them. The CDR3 here is CASSLYSGGPYEQYF. In DNA, the CDR3 is TGTGCCAGCAGTTTATACTCCGGGGGTCCCTACGAGCAGTACTTC.

The chain combines TRBV3-1 (or the pseudogene TRBV3-2) with TRBJ2-1; D unclear. V dropped 4 bases and J dropped 0 bases, with 13 bases sitting between them. The CDR3 has 16 amino acids. Germline lookup yields CDR1 LGHDT and CDR2 YNNKEL (reference sequence). CDR3 sequence reads: CASSPEVPSSYNEQFF. In nucleotides, the CDR3 is TGTGCCAGCAGCCCGGAAGTTCCTAGCTCCTACAATGAGCAGTTCTTC.

The chain carries TRBV4-2 and TRBJ2-5, with D uncertain. Germline V gene data show CDR1 as LGHNA and CDR2 as YNFKEQ. The CDR3 extends over 14 amino acids. With 0 bases removed from V and 3 bases from J, the gap between germline ends came to 8 bases. The CDR3 loop is CASSQDGAEETQYF. In DNA form, the CDR3 reads TGTGCCAGCAGCCAAGATGGCGCGGAAGAGACCCAGTACTTC.

The gene calls are TRBV5-1 and TRBJ2-3, with D maybe TRBD1 (6 bases). The length of the CDR3 is 14 residues. V lost 3 bases to trimming and J lost 6 bases, with 14 bases between them. The germline V gene has CDR1 SGHRS and CDR2 YFSETQ. The CDR3 DNA follows: TGCGCCAGCAGCTGGGCAGGGGAGTCGGATACGCAGTATTTT. Translated, it gives CASSWAGESDTQYF.

This clone showed up just once. DNA for the CDR3: TGTGCCAGCAGGTCGCACAGGGCGGACGCTTTCTTT. This translates into CASRSHRADAFF. The chain combines TRBV27 with TRBJ1-1; D is perhaps TRBD1 (6 bases). This CDR3 has 12 residues. Germline V gene data show CDR1 as MNHEY and CDR2 as SMNVEV (reference sequence). V was trimmed by 6 bases and J by 11 bases, leaving 16 bases between them.

This clone was observed a few times. The chain couples TRBV29-1 to TRBJ2-1, with TRBD2 matching 11 bases. CDR1 is SQVTM, CDR2 ANQGSEA, per germline. With 7 bases clipped from V and 7 bases from J, the junction kept 15 bases outside the gene matches. The length of the CDR3 is 16 residues. CDR3 DNA: TGCAGCGGGACGAGGGGGGCTAGCGGGAGGAAAAATGAGCAGTTCTTC. Amino acids: CSGTRGASGRKNEQFF.

The rearrangement joins TRBV6-6 to TRBJ2-2; 12 bases fit TRBD2. The CDR3 loop spans 16 amino acids. Germline loops: CDR1 MNHNY, CDR2 SVGAGI (reference sequence). V lost 7 bases and J lost 3; bases outside the gene matches: 6. CDR3: CASTKLAGGHTGELFF. In nucleotides, the CDR3 is TGTGCCAGCACCAAACTAGCGGGAGGTCACACCGGGGAGCTGTTTTTT.

In this sample, this clone turned up a few times. In the same sample, other DNA sequences code for this CDR3. V is TRBV10-2 and J is TRBJ1-2; D unresolved. The germline V gene has CDR1 WSHSY and CDR2 SAAADI. The V end was cut by 4 bases, the J end by 5 bases, with 8 bases between. The CDR3 is made up of 12 amino acids. The CDR3 loop reads CASSGANYGYTF. Written as DNA, the CDR3 is TGCGCCAGCAGTGGGGCCAATTATGGCTACACCTTC.

The V gene is TRBV27, the J gene TRBJ2-7, with D tentatively TRBD1 (5 bases). The CDR3 is 12 residues long. With 2 bases removed from V and 3 bases from J, the gap between germline ends came to 5 bases. Germline values: CDR1 MNHEY, CDR2 SMNVEV (reference sequence). The CDR3 bases are TGTGCCAGCAGTTTAGACAGCTACGAGCAGTACTTC. This sequence encodes CASSLDSYEQYF.

The chain links TRBV10-3 to TRBJ1-1; 8 bases agree with TRBD1. This CDR3 has 14 residues. Losses at the gene ends were 3 bases for V and 8 bases for J; bases not matched to a gene: 8. The germline V gene encodes CDR1 ENHRY and CDR2 SYGVKD. The CDR3 here is CAISEGGRGLEAFF. CDR3 bases: TGTGCCATCAGTGAAGGGGGCAGGGGGCTGGAAGCTTTCTTT.

The sample holds one count of this clone. The J gene is TRBJ1-2, the V gene TRBV3-1 (or the pseudogene TRBV3-2); 7 bases are a match to TRBD1. The CDR3 has 16 amino acids. The J segment lost 4 bases and the V segment lost 2 bases, leaving 10 bases of the junction unmatched. The germline V gene encodes CDR1 LGHDT and CDR2 YNNKEL (reference sequence). In nucleotides, the CDR3 is TGTGCCAGCAGCCAAAGGCAGACAGGGCCTAGCTATGGCTACACCTTC. Residues: CASSQRQTGPSYGYTF.

V is TRBV10-3 and J is TRBJ2-1; 9 nucleotides agree with TRBD1. The CDR3 covers 15 residues. Germline CDR1 is ENHRY and CDR2 is SYGVKD. With 6 bases clipped from V and 6 bases from J, the junction kept 9 bases outside the gene matches. CDR3 region: CAIRTPGTGSNEQFF. DNA of the CDR3: TGTGCCATCAGGACGCCCGGGACAGGGAGCAATGAGCAGTTCTTC.

The V and J genes are TRBV5-1 and TRBJ2-7; D is ambiguous. The CDR3 totals 13 residues. V was cut by 0 bases and J by 5 bases, with 9 bases left in between. The germline V gene has CDR1 SGHRS and CDR2 YFSETQ. DNA of the CDR3: TGCGCCAGCAGCTTGGCCAACATCAACGAGCAGTACTTC. Protein: CASSLANINEQYF.

The chain recombines TRBV19 with TRBJ1-1, with D perhaps TRBD1 (5 bases). The CDR3 loop spans 15 amino acids. The germline gives CDR1 LNHDA, CDR2 SQIVND (reference sequence). V lost 6 bases and J lost 1, with 15 bases in between. CDR3 sequence reads: CASRPSGHQNTEAFF. CDR3 sequence (DNA): TGTGCCAGTAGACCATCCGGACACCAGAACACTGAAGCTTTCTTT.

J is TRBJ1-2 and V is TRBV4-3; D is unresolved. Trimming took off 4 bases at V and 0 bases at J, with 12 bases between the two ends. The CDR3 covers 15 residues. Germline V gene data show CDR1 as LGHNA and CDR2 as YSLEER. CDR3 bases: TGCGCCAGCAGCCCGACGGTCCTAGCTAACTATGGCTACACCTTC. It yields the protein CASSPTVLANYGYTF.

In this sample, this clone turned up once. The chain links TRBV18 to TRBJ2-5, with a tentative D call TRBD2 (5 bases). Per germline, CDR1 KGHSH and CDR2 LQKENI. This CDR3 is 14 amino acids long. Trimming took off 6 bases at V and 4 bases at J, with 15 bases between the two ends. CDR3 protein: CASSRAGLGETQYF. The DNA of the CDR3 is TGTGCCAGCTCGCGGGCAGGTTTGGGAGAGACCCAGTACTTC.

The chain carries TRBV7-8 and TRBJ2-7; 12 bases are shared with TRBD1. This CDR3 region has 13 residues. Germline lookup yields CDR1 SGHVS and CDR2 FQNEAQ. V was clipped by 4 bases and J by 9 bases; unmatched bases: 4. The CDR3 spells CASSSGTGGWQYF. The CDR3 DNA follows: TGTGCCAGCAGCTCCGGGACAGGGGGCTGGCAGTACTTC. Full variable domain (outside the CDR3, taken from reference TRBV7-8 and TRBJ2-7): GAGVSQSPRYKVAKRGQDVALRCDPISGHVSLFWYQQALGQGPEFLTYFQNEAQLDKSGLPSDRFFAERPEGSVSTLKIQRTQQEDSAVYLCASSSGTGGWQYFGPGTRLTVT.

This clone was counted between two and nine times. The rearrangement uses TRBV4-3 and TRBJ2-5; 10 bases line up with TRBD1. The J segment lost 5 bases and the V segment lost 0 bases, leaving 9 bases of the junction unmatched. Germline CDR1 reads LGHNA; CDR2 reads YSLEER. The CDR3 has 17 amino acids. DNA for the CDR3: TGCGCCAGCAGCCAAGATAGAGGGACAGGGGTGCCGGAGACCCAGTACTTC. The encoded protein is CASSQDRGTGVPETQYF.

This clone was counted a single time. The chain uses TRBV10-3 and TRBJ2-3; 10 bases are a match to TRBD2. Trimming removed 3 bases from V and 6 bases from J; junction bases left unmatched: 6. The CDR3 extends over 15 amino acids. The germline V gene encodes CDR1 ENHRY and CDR2 SYGVKD. The CDR3 here is CAISDPGLAFDTQYF. CDR3 DNA: TGTGCCATCAGTGATCCGGGACTAGCGTTCGATACGCAGTATTTT.

J is TRBJ1-4 and V is TRBV5-1, with a possible D match to TRBD1 (6 bases). V was clipped by 0 bases and J by 4 bases, with 10 bases between them. Per germline, CDR1 SGHRS and CDR2 YFSETQ. The CDR3 has 15 residues. This CDR3 reads CASSLVTGRNEKLFF. As DNA, the CDR3 is TGCGCCAGCAGCTTGGTAACAGGGCGTAATGAAAAACTGTTTTTT.

This clone has a handful of counts. The V gene is TRBV6-2 or TRBV6-3, the J gene TRBJ1-3, with 7 bases matching TRBD1. J lost 0 bases, V lost 6 bases, and 8 bases had no gene match. The CDR3 is 16 residues long. Germline V gene lookup returns CDR1 MNHEY and CDR2 SVGEGT. The CDR3 sequence is CASSPDRQNSGNTIYF. The CDR3 coding sequence is TGTGCCAGCAGCCCGGACAGGCAGAACTCTGGAAACACCATATATTTT.

The chain recombines TRBV7-9 with TRBJ2-3, with a weak D call TRBD2 (5 bases). The germline V and J ends were trimmed by 2 bases and 6 bases, with 12 bases remaining between them. Germline values: CDR1 SEHNR, CDR2 FQNEAQ (reference sequence). This CDR3 is 14 amino acids long. Written as DNA, the CDR3 is TGTGCCAGCAGCTTACGGGGAACGGGGGATACGCAGTATTTT. Translation: CASSLRGTGDTQYF.

The genes are TRBV6-2 or TRBV6-3 and TRBJ2-7; D is perhaps TRBD2 (6 bases). The V end was cut by 6 bases, the J end by 0 bases, with 27 bases between. This CDR3 region has 19 residues. Germline V gene sequence: CDR1 MNHEY, CDR2 SVGEGT. In nucleotides, the CDR3 is TGTGCCAGCAGCTTCAACATAATGAAACCGGAGGGGAGCTCCTACGAGCAGTACTTC. Translated, it gives CASSFNIMKPEGSSYEQYF.